This T cell receptor beta chain was sequenced for a study of cytomegalovirus exposure and HLA in healthy donors. Study results and caveats: CMV antigen specificity of a few CMV-associated chains was confirmed in vitro.

A single count supports this clone. The antigen remains undetermined. The table came from immunoSEQ multiplex PCR; TCRdb's copy has only in-frame clones and leaves some out. The table shows over 100,000 clones, with 85% to 90% occurring only once. V was cut by 1 base and J by 11 bases, with 15 bases left in between. CDR1 and CDR2 from the germline V gene are SGHRS and YFSETQ. There are 13 residues in the CDR3. This chain joins TRBV5-1 and TRBJ1-1, with D perhaps TRBD1 (6 bases). The sequencing input was PBMCs. The source of this sequence is a woman aged 18-29 years in good health and CMV-seronegative. The CDR3 here is CASSLYTGPAAFF. Written as DNA, the CDR3 is TGCGCCAGCAGCTTGTACACAGGGCCAGCGGCTTTCTTT.